This T cell receptor (beta chain) derives from a study of chemoradiotherapy in HPV16-positive cancers. Study overall: Candidate HPV-specific clones and shared TCR motifs came from two HPV16-positive patients. Study-level results: During treatment, candidate HPV-specific clones and E7-related motifs expanded in tumor.

Sequenced by immunoSEQ multiplex PCR; TCRdb stores in-frame clones only, minus some. The data contain approximately 15,000 clones, roughly 73% of them singletons. Repertoires were sampled repeatedly during chemoradiotherapy. Germline lookup yields CDR1 MNHEY and CDR2 SMNVEV (reference sequence). The trim removed 3 bases at V and 6 bases at J, leaving 11 bases unmatched. The CDR3 has 16 residues. Worth noting for this clone: Antigen unknown.

This sequence joins TRBV27 and TRBJ2-7; the match to TRBD1 covers 10 bases. This specimen was collected from a patient who underwent chemoradiotherapy. This TCR derives from a human donor with HPV-associated anogenital cancer. The CDR3 sequence: CASSFNVGQGLVEQYF. In DNA form, the CDR3 reads TGTGCCAGCAGTTTTAATGTGGGACAGGGGTTGGTCGAGCAGTACTTC.